This is a list of T cell receptor beta chains from one sample in a study of blood T cell repertoires in COVID-19. Sequencing was performed with immunoSEQ multiplex PCR; in TCRdb, only in-frame clones are kept and a portion is missing. The sample has under 300,000 clones; less than 90% are singletons. The sequenced sample was peripheral blood. These receptors were collected from a man in his sixties who had recovered from COVID-19. CDR3s include the opening cysteine and the closing phenylalanine or tryptophan. The order of the fields is clone size, D gene, V gene, J gene, CDR3 DNA, CDR3 protein. A D gene is named only where the DNA matches it firmly. Where a row states a size, it is once, few, many or the class of an expanded clone; other rows omit it.

.	.	TRBV10-3	TRBJ2-3	TGTGCCACCCAGACTAACCCCGATACGCAGTATTTT	CATQTNPDTQYF
.	TRBD1	TRBV28	TRBJ1-3	TGTGCCAGCAGAGGGACAGCCGCCTCTGGAAACACCATATATTTT	CASRGTAASGNTIYF
.	.	TRBV19	TRBJ1-1	TGTGCCAGTAGTATGGGGCTGGGTGGATTGGGTGAAGCTTTCTTT	CASSMGLGGLGEAFF
.	TRBD1	TRBV15	TRBJ1-1	TGTGCCACCAGCAGAGAGGGGACAGGGGGCTCTGAAGCTTTCTTT	CATSREGTGGSEAFF
once	.	TRBV18	TRBJ1-5	TGTGCCAGCTCAGCCGGGGTGAATCAGCCCCAGCATTTT	CASSAGVNQPQHF
.	TRBD1	TRBV18	TRBJ1-1	TGTGCCAGCTCAACCCGACAGGGGAGGGGATCCACTGAAGCTTTCTTT	CASSTRQGRGSTEAFF
.	.	TRBV10-3	TRBJ2-3	TGTGCCATCAGTGAGAGGGGCCCCATGTTCCCAGATACGCAGTATTTT	CAISERGPMFPDTQYF
.	TRBD1	TRBV6-4	TRBJ2-3	TGTGCCAGCAGTCGGGACAGAGCTAGCACAGATACGCAGTATTTT	CASSRDRASTDTQYF
.	TRBD2	TRBV6-5	TRBJ2-3	TGTGCCAGCCGAGGACTAGCGGGAGGGCCAGATACGCAGTATTTT	CASRGLAGGPDTQYF
.	.	TRBV7-2	TRBJ2-7	TGTGCCAGCAGCTTATGGTACGGGTCCTACGAGCAGTACTTC	CASSLWYGSYEQYF
.	TRBD2	TRBV27	TRBJ2-1	TGTGCCAGCAGCGTAGCGGGGGTCTACAATGAGCAGTTCTTC	CASSVAGVYNEQFF
.	.	TRBV4-2	TRBJ2-7	TGTGCCAGCAGCCAAGATTTGGCCGAGCAGTACTTC	CASSQDLAEQYF
.	.	TRBV7-9	TRBJ1-5	TGTGCCAGCAGCTTAGACCTGGCATCGCCCCAGCATTTT	CASSLDLASPQHF
.	TRBD1	TRBV29-1	TRBJ2-7	TGCAGCGTTGTGGGGGCCGGGACAGAGGCCTACGAGCAGTACTTC	CSVVGAGTEAYEQYF
.	.	TRBV7-8	TRBJ2-7	TGTGCCAGCAGCTTTACAGCGGCCGGGGAAAACGAGCAGTACTTC	CASSFTAAGENEQYF
.	.	TRBV6-5	TRBJ1-2	TGTGCCAGCAGTTCCCCTGACGTCAGGCTTAATGGCTACACCTTC	CASSSPDVRLNGYTF
.	TRBD2	TRBV7-2	TRBJ2-3	TGTGCCAGCAGCACCGCCTTAGCGGGGGGAAACACAGATACGCAGTATTTT	CASSTALAGGNTDTQYF
.	.	TRBV28	TRBJ2-3	TGTGCCAGCAGTACCGGGACACGTACAGATACGCAGTATTTT	CASSTGTRTDTQYF
.	.	TRBV5-5	TRBJ2-1	TGTGCCAGCAGCTTGTTGTCGAGCTCCTACAATGAGCAGTTCTTC	CASSLLSSSYNEQFF
few	TRBD2	TRBV9	TRBJ2-1	TGTGCCAGCAGCGTCGGACTAGCGGGAGGGCTTAGGGCCTACAATGAGCAGTTCTTC	CASSVGLAGGLRAYNEQFF
.	.	TRBV6-1	TRBJ1-1	TGTGCCAGCAGTGAAGGGTACATGAACACTGAAGCTTTCTTT	CASSEGYMNTEAFF
.	TRBD2	TRBV12-5	TRBJ2-3	TGTGCTAGTGGCTATGGACTAGCCCGAAACACAGATACGCAGTATTTT	CASGYGLARNTDTQYF
many	.	TRBV12-3/TRBV12-4	TRBJ1-4	TGTGCCAGCACCCGAAGGCAGGCTGAAAAACTGTTTTTT	CASTRRQAEKLFF